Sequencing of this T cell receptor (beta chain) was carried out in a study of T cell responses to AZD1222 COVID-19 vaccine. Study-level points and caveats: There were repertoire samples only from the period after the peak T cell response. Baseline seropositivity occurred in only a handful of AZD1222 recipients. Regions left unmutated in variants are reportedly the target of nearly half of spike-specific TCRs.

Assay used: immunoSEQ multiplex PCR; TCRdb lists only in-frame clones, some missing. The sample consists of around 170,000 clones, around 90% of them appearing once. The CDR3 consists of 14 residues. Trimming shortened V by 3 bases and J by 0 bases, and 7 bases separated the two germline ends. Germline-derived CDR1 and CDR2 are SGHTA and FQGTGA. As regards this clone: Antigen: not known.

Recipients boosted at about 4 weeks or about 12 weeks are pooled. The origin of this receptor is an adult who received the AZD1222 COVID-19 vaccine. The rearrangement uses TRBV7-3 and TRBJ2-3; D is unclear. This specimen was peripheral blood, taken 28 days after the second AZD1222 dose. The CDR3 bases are TGTGCCAGCAGCTTCTACGGGAGCACAGATACGCAGTATTTT. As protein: CASSFYGSTDTQYF.